This entry lists 21 T cell receptor beta chains sequenced from one sample in a study of neurological immune-mediated disorders. MiXCR, applied by TCRdb to the 5' RACE reads, yields one record per CDR3 protein. The data show fewer than 60,000 distinct CDR3 sequences, 10% seen once. The specimen sequenced was PBMCs. These receptors were collected from a man aged 70 or older with HTLV-1-associated myelopathy (HAM/TSP).

This clonotype came up many times. This chain joins TRBV4-1 and TRBJ2-1; D call uncertain. This CDR3 comprises 13 residues. Trimming pared 1 base from V and 7 bases from J, leaving 8 bases between. From germline, CDR1 is MGHRA and CDR2 YSYEKL. CDR3 sequence reads: CASSQVRINEQFF. The CDR3 bases are TGCGCCAGCAGCCAAGTTCGTATAAATGAGCAGTTCTTC.

This clonotype occurred many times. V gene TRBV21-1 combines with J gene TRBJ2-1. TRBV21-1 corresponds to a pseudogene. The CDR3 is 9 residues long. This CDR3 reads CASIGEQFF. For the CDR3, the DNA is TGTGCCAGCATTGGTGAGCAGTTCTTC.

The J gene is TRBJ2-7, the V gene TRBV27, with D perhaps matching TRBD1 (7 bases). Trimming cost V 5 bases and J 6 bases, with 23 bases left between them. The CDR3 contains 16 residues. Per the germline V gene, CDR1 is MNHEY and CDR2 is SMNVEV (reference sequence). CDR3: CASSPLRGAGGSEQYF. In nucleotides, the CDR3 is TGTGCCAGCAGTCCCCTCAGGGGGGCGGGCGGATCCGAGCAGTACTTC.

This clonotype was found many times. This chain joins TRBV6-6 and TRBJ2-1; TRBD2 matches at 8 bases. The germline V gene encodes CDR1 MNHNY and CDR2 SVGAGI (reference sequence). After removal of 8 bases from V and 3 bases from J, the junction contained 15 bases not matched to a gene. The CDR3 extends over 17 amino acids. The chain's CDR3 is CASQAGGRQVLYNEQFF. DNA of the CDR3: TGTGCCAGCCAGGCGGGCGGGAGGCAAGTTCTCTACAATGAGCAGTTCTTC.

Many counts were recorded for this clonotype. V usage is TRBV5-1 and J usage is TRBJ2-5; TRBD2 matches at 16 bases. Looked up from germline, CDR1 is SGHRS and CDR2 is YFSETQ. The J segment lost 5 bases and the V segment lost 4 bases, leaving 2 bases of the junction unmatched. This CDR3 has 15 amino acids. CDR3 loop: CASSQGLAGGETQYF. CDR3 in DNA: TGCGCCAGCAGCCAGGGACTAGCGGGAGGGGAGACCCAGTACTTC.

This chain connects TRBV7-6 to TRBJ2-7; D is unresolved. This CDR3 comprises 12 residues. V gave up 9 bases and J gave up 5 bases, with 14 bases separating them. Germline-derived CDR1 and CDR2 are SGHVS and FNYEAQ. Written as DNA, the CDR3 is TGTGCCAGGAGTGGGCAGCGAAACGAGCAGTACTTC. As protein: CARSGQRNEQYF.

This clonotype was recorded at least ten times. The gene calls are TRBV10-3 and TRBJ1-1, with unresolved D. CDR1 ENHRY and CDR2 SYGVKD come from the germline V gene. Trimming left V 4 bases short and J 9 bases short, with 12 bases between. This CDR3 has 12 amino acids. CDR3 nucleotide sequence: TGTGCCATCAGTGGACAAGAGTCCCAAGCTTTCTTT. This gives the protein CAISGQESQAFF.

This clonotype was found many times. This rearrangement joins TRBV5-1 to TRBJ2-3; no firm D call. This CDR3 has 13 residues. The germline V gene encodes CDR1 SGHRS and CDR2 YFSETQ. Trimming took 0 bases from V and 6 from J, leaving 8 bases between them. CDR3 sequence: CASSLGPGDTQYF. DNA of the CDR3: TGCGCCAGCAGCTTGGGTCCCGGCGATACGCAGTATTTT.

The CDR3 DNA sequence: TGTGCCAGCAGCCGACAGTCCAACTATGGCTACACCTTC. This gives the protein CASSRQSNYGYTF. The V call is TRBV12-3 or TRBV12-4, the J call TRBJ1-2; perhaps TRBD1 as D (5 bases). The CDR3 loop spans 13 amino acids. Trimming cost V 6 bases and J 2 bases, with 10 bases left between them.

At least ten counts were recorded for this clonotype. The chain couples TRBV20-1 to TRBJ1-1; tentatively, D is TRBD1 (5 bases). The length of the CDR3 is 12 residues. V shed 6 bases and J shed 7 bases, with 15 bases lying between them. Looked up from germline, CDR1 is DFQATT and CDR2 is SNEGSKA (reference sequence). The CDR3 region is CSAPQGPFEAFF. The CDR3 DNA is TGCAGTGCCCCTCAGGGACCCTTTGAAGCTTTCTTT.

This clonotype appeared many times. This sequence joins TRBV4-1 and TRBJ2-1; the D gene is possibly TRBD2 (5 bases). V was shortened by 0 bases and J by 4 bases, with 13 bases between the two germline ends. The CDR3 is 16 amino acids. Germline V CDR1 and CDR2: MGHRA, YSYEKL. The CDR3 reads CASSQEGQRLYNEQFF. Written as DNA, the CDR3 is TGCGCCAGCAGCCAAGAAGGCCAGCGGCTTTACAATGAGCAGTTCTTC.

This clonotype occurred many times. J is TRBJ2-2 and V is TRBV10-3; D is unclear. Germline CDR1 reads ENHRY; CDR2 reads SYGVKD. V was clipped by 3 bases and J by 7 bases, with 9 bases between them. CDR3 length: 13 residues. CDR3 coding DNA: TGTGCCATCAGTGACCTAGGAGTCGGGGAGCTGTTTTTT. Its translation is CAISDLGVGELFF.

This clonotype was recorded at least ten times. This rearrangement joins TRBV18 to TRBJ2-7; D not certain. Trimming stripped 2 bases from V and 2 bases from J, with 10 bases between. CDR1 and CDR2 from the germline V gene are KGHSH and LQKENI. The CDR3 runs 14 residues. DNA for the CDR3: TGTGCCAGCTCACCAAAGGGTGGAACCTACGAGCAGTACTTC. This gives the protein CASSPKGGTYEQYF.

At least ten counts were recorded for this clonotype. V and J are TRBV24-1 and TRBJ2-1; D possibly corresponds to TRBD1 (6 bases). V dropped 5 bases and J dropped 8 bases, with 18 bases sitting between them. CDR1 and CDR2 (germline): KGHDR, SFDVKD. The CDR3 is 15 residues long. The CDR3 reads CATSGVATGQYEQFF. The CDR3 bases are TGTGCCACCAGTGGGGTCGCGACAGGCCAATATGAGCAGTTCTTC.

This clonotype has at least ten counts. The rearrangement uses TRBV6-5 and TRBJ2-1; D gene uncertain. V was cut by 2 bases and J by 9 bases, with 17 bases left in between. Germline V CDR1 and CDR2: MNHEY, SVGAGI. CDR3 length: 15 amino acids. The DNA of the CDR3 is TGTGCCAGCAGTTACGACGGGCGTGATTTTGGTGAGCAGTTCTTC. It encodes CASSYDGRDFGEQFF.

This clonotype has ten or more counts. This CDR3 is CSARRSGELFF. The CDR3 DNA reads as TGCAGTGCTAGACGGTCCGGGGAGCTGTTTTTT. The chain recombines TRBV20-1 with TRBJ2-2; no firm D call. CDR3 length: 11 amino acids. The germline V and J ends were trimmed by 2 bases and 6 bases, with 4 bases remaining between them. Germline-derived CDR1 and CDR2 are DFQATT and SNEGSKA (reference sequence).

The sample holds many counts of this clonotype. This chain links TRBV6-5 with TRBJ2-7, with 8 bases identical to TRBD2. The germline V gene encodes CDR1 MNHEY and CDR2 SVGAGI. The CDR3 totals 18 residues. V trimming: 1 base; J trimming: 2 bases; junction bases outside the gene matches: 13. CDR3 amino acids: CASSYFSIGGTSAYEQYF. CDR3 coding DNA: TGTGCCAGCAGTTACTTCTCCATCGGGGGGACTAGTGCCTACGAGCAGTACTTC.

This clonotype was seen repeatedly, ten times or more. The V gene is TRBV12-3 or TRBV12-4, the J gene TRBJ1-5; 8 bases agree with TRBD1. Germline trimming cut 5 bases from V and 4 bases from J; bases unmatched to any gene: 7. The length of the CDR3 is 15 residues. This CDR3 reads CASSADRGMNQPQHF. CDR3 sequence (DNA): TGTGCCAGCAGTGCCGACAGGGGTATGAATCAGCCCCAGCATTTT.

This clonotype was recorded at least ten times. This chain links TRBV18 with TRBJ2-1; D is ambiguous. The CDR3 consists of 13 residues. In germline, CDR1 is KGHSH, CDR2 LQKENI. The V end lost 8 bases, the J end lost 6 bases, and 14 bases lay between the germline ends. CDR3 protein: CASLSSLGNEQFF. The CDR3 region has the DNA TGTGCCAGCCTCAGCAGTTTGGGCAATGAGCAGTTCTTC. Full variable domain (outside the CDR3, taken from reference TRBV18 and TRBJ2-1): NAGVMQNPRHLVRRRGQEARLRCSPMKGHSHVYWYRQLPEEGLKFMVYLQKENIIDESGMPKERFSAEFPKEGPSILRIQQVVRGDSAAYFCASLSSLGNEQFFGPGTRLTVL.

This clonotype appeared a single time. V gene TRBV24-1 combines with J gene TRBJ2-2; D possibly corresponds to TRBD1 (6 bases). Trimming cost V 10 bases and J 6 bases, with 17 bases left between them. CDR1 is KGHDR and CDR2 is SFDVKD in the germline V gene. The CDR3 consists of 14 residues. The CDR3 here is CATRWTKGAGELFF. The CDR3 coding sequence is TGTGCCACACGATGGACAAAGGGGGCCGGGGAGCTGTTTTTT.

This clonotype was detected only a few times. This chain joins TRBV18 and TRBJ2-6; D perhaps matches TRBD2 (6 bases). This CDR3 is built from 16 residues. Germline V gene data show CDR1 as KGHSH and CDR2 as LQKENI. Trimming removed 3 bases from V and 0 bases from J, with 9 bases in between. The DNA of the CDR3 is TGTGCCAGCTCACCCCCGGGAGTCTCTGGGGCCAACGTCCTGACTTTC. Residues: CASSPPGVSGANVLTF.